The clone carrying this T cell receptor beta chain was counted only a few times. Its target is not known. The data originate from a study of T cell repertoires in cytomegalovirus infection. About the research overall: Evidence of both CMV infection and a matching HLA type came from public TCR beta signatures.

Findings of the study overall: Accumulated public TCR beta family frequency recognized individuals carrying CMV together with the relevant HLA. What dominated the ex vivo response were HLA-C-restricted CMV-specific TCR beta clonotypes.

In TCRdb, the reads were re-called with MiXCR into one record per CDR3 protein. In the table there are a few hundred thousand distinct CDR3 sequences, over 15% of which are singletons. The receptor comes from a human donor in good health (CMV status not recorded). Some clones in this sample may be carry-over from other donors' samples. What was sequenced was CD8+ T cells from PBMCs.

CDR3 coding DNA: TGTGCCAAGGCAGGGGGGACGAACACCGGGGAGCTGTTTTTT. Amino acids: CAKAGGTNTGELFF. The chain joins TRBV6-5 to TRBJ2-2; weak D call: TRBD1 (7 bases). The ends were cut back, 10 bases at V and 0 bases at J, with 12 bases in the middle. Germline-derived CDR1 and CDR2 are MNHEY and SVGAGI. The CDR3 covers 14 residues.